This T cell receptor beta chain was documented in a study of cytomegalovirus exposure and HLA in healthy donors. Broader study findings: Most TCR sequences proved rare, with some public TCRs found in many donors.

The CDR3 is made up of 20 amino acids. V dropped 2 bases and J dropped 0; count of bases not matched to a gene: 14. Looked up from germline, CDR1 is SGHVS and CDR2 is FQNEAQ. Profiled with immunoSEQ multiplex PCR; TCRdb holds only in-frame clones, not every one. Of about 65,000 clones listed, just under 95% are singletons. As concerns this clone: The target antigen is unknown.

This receptor was taken from a man between 18 and 35 years old in good health and CMV-seropositive. The source material was PBMCs. The chain couples TRBV7-8 to TRBJ2-1; 9 nucleotides match TRBD2. The CDR3 nucleotides are TGTGCCAGCAGCTTAAGTTACCACGGGACTAGCAGCAGCTCCTACAATGAGCAGTTCTTC. Its protein product is CASSLSYHGTSSSSYNEQFF.